These 24 T cell receptor beta chains share one sample of origin, sequenced in a study of blood T cell repertoires in COVID-19. Clones were read by immunoSEQ multiplex PCR, and TCRdb kept only the in-frame ones, dropping some. The sample includes about 90,000 clones, approximately 88% seen only once; the top ten take 30% to 35%. Sequenced input: peripheral blood. The receptors stem from a woman of 80 years or more with active or convalescent COVID-19.

V gene TRBV5-6 combines with J gene TRBJ1-6; 8 bases line up with TRBD1. The CDR3 has 15 residues. Germline CDR1 reads SGHDT; CDR2 reads YYEEEE. J lost 7 bases, V lost 4 bases, and 7 bases had no gene match. The chain's CDR3 is CASSPLTGENSPLHF. The CDR3 DNA is TGTGCCAGCAGCCCCCTGACAGGGGAAAATTCACCCCTCCACTTT.

The J gene is TRBJ2-2, the V gene TRBV5-8; 7 bases agree with TRBD1. Trimming removed 2 bases from V and 5 bases from J; junction bases left unmatched: 3. The CDR3 runs to 14 residues. Germline CDR1 and CDR2: SGHTS and YDEGEE. This CDR3 reads CASSLEGATGELFF. Written as DNA, the CDR3 is TGTGCCAGCAGCTTAGAGGGGGCGACCGGGGAGCTGTTTTTT.

The J gene is TRBJ1-1, the V gene TRBV10-3; tentatively, D is TRBD1 (6 bases). CDR1 and CDR2 (germline): ENHRY, SYGVKD. The CDR3 has 17 residues. Trimming shortened V by 0 bases and J by 0 bases, and 14 bases separated the two germline ends. Here the CDR3 DNA reads TGTGCCATCAGTGAGTCGAAGGGACAAAAAATGAACACTGAAGCTTTCTTT. Its translation is CAISESKGQKMNTEAFF.

This chain connects TRBV2 to TRBJ1-2; TRBD1 agrees at 9 bases. The CDR3 runs 13 residues. Germline CDR1 SNHLY, CDR2 FYNNEI. After removal of 7 bases from V and 4 bases from J, the junction contained 4 bases not matched to a gene. CDR3 in amino acids: CASMGQGLYGYTF. The DNA for the CDR3 is TGTGCCAGCATGGGACAGGGCCTCTATGGCTACACCTTC.

This clone was seen a single time. The chain employs TRBV4-1 and TRBJ2-1, with TRBD2 matching over 10 bases. The CDR3 length is 16 residues. V shed 0 bases and J 4 bases; nucleotides not matched to a gene: 3. The germline V gene has CDR1 MGHRA and CDR2 YSYEKL. The CDR3 DNA is TGCGCCAGCAGCCAAGAGCCTAGCGGGGGATACAATGAGCAGTTCTTC. Protein: CASSQEPSGGYNEQFF.

The V call is TRBV9, the J call TRBJ1-3; D call uncertain. The CDR3 length is 12 residues. Germline loops: CDR1 SGDLS, CDR2 YYNGEE. Trimming removed 3 bases from V and 3 bases from J, with 4 bases in between. Here the CDR3 DNA reads TGTGCCAGCAGCGGAGTTGGAAACACCATATATTTT. Amino acid sequence: CASSGVGNTIYF.

With regard to this clone: Other DNA variants within this sample encode the same CDR3. The V gene is TRBV28, the J gene TRBJ1-5; 9 bases are a match to TRBD1. Germline-derived CDR1 and CDR2 are MDHEN and SYDVKM. This CDR3 contains 13 residues. The J segment lost 7 bases and the V segment lost 2 bases, leaving 0 bases of the junction unmatched. This CDR3 reads CASSLDRGQPQHF. The CDR3 region has the DNA TGTGCCAGCAGTTTAGACAGGGGGCAGCCCCAGCATTTT.

The chain combines TRBV29-1 with TRBJ1-3; TRBD1 agrees at 8 bases. Germline V lookup: CDR1 SQVTM, CDR2 ANQGSEA. This CDR3 contains 14 residues. The trim removed 5 bases at V and 3 bases at J, leaving 6 bases unmatched. In DNA, the CDR3 is TGCAGCGTTAAAATAACAGGGGGTGGAAACACCATATATTTT. Protein product: CSVKITGGGNTIYF.

This clone was found once. The chain has TRBV27 and TRBJ2-2; a possible D gene is TRBD1 (5 bases). The V and J ends lost 5 bases and 6 bases respectively, with 10 bases between them. Germline values: CDR1 MNHEY, CDR2 SMNVEV (reference sequence). The CDR3 contains 13 residues. Here the CDR3 DNA reads TGTGCCAGCAGTCAAGGACAAGCCGGGGAGCTGTTTTTT. It translates to CASSQGQAGELFF.

V is TRBV6-2 or TRBV6-3 and J is TRBJ2-6, with D tentatively TRBD2 (5 bases). Germline V gene sequence: CDR1 MNHEY, CDR2 SVGEGT. V lost 0 bases and J 0 bases, leaving 15 bases between the germline ends. This CDR3 spans 19 amino acids. CDR3 protein: CASSYSTRGVFSGANVLTF. The CDR3 DNA sequence: TGTGCCAGCAGTTACTCGACACGGGGAGTCTTCTCTGGGGCCAACGTCCTGACTTTC.

The genes are TRBV2 and TRBJ2-7, with 7 bases lining up with TRBD2. Trimming cost V 9 bases and J 2 bases; bases outside gene matches: 10. Germline V gene sequence: CDR1 SNHLY, CDR2 FYNNEI. The CDR3 has 14 residues. The CDR3 nucleotides read TGTGCCAGTCTTGACGGGAGGACTCCCTACGAGCAGTACTTC. This sequence encodes CASLDGRTPYEQYF.

The CDR3 DNA follows: TGTGCCAGCAGGGGAGCGGGGGGGCAAAGCAATGAGCAGTTCTTC. Translation gives CASRGAGGQSNEQFF. The chain combines TRBV2 with TRBJ2-1, with TRBD2 identical over 10 bases. Germline CDR1 reads SNHLY; CDR2 reads FYNNEI. Germline trimming cut 6 bases from V and 6 bases from J; bases unmatched to any gene: 8. CDR3 length: 15 amino acids.

This clone occurred once. The genes are TRBV2 and TRBJ2-1; 10 bases are shared with TRBD2. Trimming cost V 8 bases and J 4 bases; bases outside gene matches: 8. Per the germline V gene, CDR1 is SNHLY and CDR2 is FYNNEI. This CDR3 is 15 amino acids long. As DNA, the CDR3 is TGTGCCAGCGAGGATAGCGGGAGGAAATACAATGAGCAGTTCTTC. Translating it yields CASEDSGRKYNEQFF. Full variable domain (rest looked up from reference TRBV2 and TRBJ2-1): EPEVTQTPSHQVTQMGQEVILRCVPISNHLYFYWYRQILGQKVEFLVSFYNNEISEKSEIFDDQFSVERPDGSNFTLKIRSTKLEDSAMYFCASEDSGRKYNEQFFGPGTRLTVL.

This clone was observed a few times. V and J are TRBV5-8 and TRBJ2-2; TRBD2 matches at 8 bases. The germline gives CDR1 SGHTS, CDR2 YDEGEE. The CDR3 has 15 amino acids. Trimming took 2 bases from V and 7 from J; bases not matched to a gene: 7. The chain's CDR3 is CASSFRRGAFGELFF. As DNA, the CDR3 is TGTGCCAGCAGCTTTCGGCGGGGGGCGTTCGGGGAGCTGTTTTTT.

The V and J genes are TRBV7-5 and TRBJ2-3; no DNA check was done on the table's D call, TRBD2. TRBV7-5 has pseudogene status. CDR3 length: 11 amino acids. The CDR3 nucleotides are TGTGCTAGGGGGGGATGGGATACGCAGTATTTT. Amino acids: CARGGWDTQYF.

The chain recombines TRBV11-3 with TRBJ1-1, with D perhaps matching TRBD1 (6 bases). Per germline, CDR1 SGHNT and CDR2 YENEEA. The V end was cut by 2 bases, the J end by 0 bases, with 16 bases between. The CDR3 spans 17 residues. The CDR3 sequence: CASSLQGTFSMNTEAFF. The CDR3 DNA reads as TGTGCCAGCAGCTTACAAGGGACATTTTCCATGAACACTGAAGCTTTCTTT.

The gene calls are TRBV5-1 and TRBJ2-1; 11 bases align to TRBD2. The V gene's germline CDR1 is SGHRS and CDR2 YFSETQ. This CDR3 has 15 amino acids. V shed 3 bases and J 10 bases; nucleotides not matched to a gene: 9. The CDR3 nucleotides read TGCGCCAGCAGCTGGGGGACTAGCGGAATTCGGGAGCAGTTCTTC. It codes for CASSWGTSGIREQFF.

This clone was observed a few times. V gene TRBV6-5 combines with J gene TRBJ1-2; D call uncertain. The germline V and J ends were trimmed by 5 bases and 8 bases, with 12 bases remaining between them. Germline lookup yields CDR1 MNHEY and CDR2 SVGAGI. This CDR3 is built from 12 residues. DNA of the CDR3: TGTGCCAGCAGTCCAGAGGGTAACGGCTACACCTTC. It specifies CASSPEGNGYTF.

This clone came up once. The chain links TRBV3-1 (or the pseudogene TRBV3-2) to TRBJ2-2, with 7 bases lining up with TRBD1. V shed 6 bases and J 2 bases; nucleotides not matched to a gene: 3. There are 14 residues in the CDR3. Looked up from germline, CDR1 is LGHDT and CDR2 is YNNKEL (reference sequence). The CDR3 DNA reads as TGTGCCAGCAGGACAGGGTTAAACACCGGGGAGCTGTTTTTT. Amino acids: CASRTGLNTGELFF.

This chain links TRBV19 with TRBJ2-1, with 7 bases lining up with TRBD2. Germline-derived CDR1 and CDR2 are LNHDA and SQIVND (reference sequence). CDR3 length: 15 residues. V trimming: 3 bases; J trimming: 4 bases; junction bases outside the gene matches: 6. As DNA, the CDR3 is TGTGCCAGTAGTATGGGGCTAGCGGATTACAATGAGCAGTTCTTC. Translated: CASSMGLADYNEQFF.

This clone was recorded once. The rearrangement uses TRBV4-1 and TRBJ1-2; weak D call: TRBD1 (5 bases). The V and J ends lost 0 bases and 4 bases respectively, with 9 bases between them. Per germline, CDR1 MGHRA and CDR2 YSYEKL. The CDR3 length is 14 residues. The CDR3 nucleotides are TGCGCCAGCAGCCAAGACCAGGGAGGCTATGGCTACACCTTC. Translation: CASSQDQGGYGYTF.

This chain joins TRBV10-3 and TRBJ1-2; 7 bases agree with TRBD1. J was trimmed by 4 bases and V by 4 bases; bases with no gene match: 3. Germline V CDR1 and CDR2: ENHRY, SYGVKD. The length of the CDR3 is 13 residues. The DNA of the CDR3 is TGTGCCATCAGTGGGACAGGAGGCTATGGCTACACCTTC. Translated: CAISGTGGYGYTF.

The chain is built from TRBV3-1 (or the pseudogene TRBV3-2) and TRBJ2-7, with 8 bases matching TRBD1. Per the germline V gene, CDR1 is LGHDT and CDR2 is YNNKEL (reference sequence). The CDR3 covers 15 residues. The V gene end was trimmed by 2 bases and the J gene end by 4 bases; junction bases not matched to a gene: 7. CDR3 region: CASSQLGTGGYEQYF. The CDR3 nucleotides are TGTGCCAGCAGCCAACTGGGGACAGGAGGGTACGAGCAGTACTTC.

The chain joins TRBV18 to TRBJ1-2; no clear D gene. Trimming took 2 bases from V and 10 from J, leaving 20 bases between them. The CDR3 covers 15 residues. The germline V gene encodes CDR1 KGHSH and CDR2 LQKENI. The CDR3 spells CASSPKPVAGPFYTF. CDR3 nucleotides: TGTGCCAGCTCACCAAAACCGGTAGCGGGTCCCTTCTACACCTTC.